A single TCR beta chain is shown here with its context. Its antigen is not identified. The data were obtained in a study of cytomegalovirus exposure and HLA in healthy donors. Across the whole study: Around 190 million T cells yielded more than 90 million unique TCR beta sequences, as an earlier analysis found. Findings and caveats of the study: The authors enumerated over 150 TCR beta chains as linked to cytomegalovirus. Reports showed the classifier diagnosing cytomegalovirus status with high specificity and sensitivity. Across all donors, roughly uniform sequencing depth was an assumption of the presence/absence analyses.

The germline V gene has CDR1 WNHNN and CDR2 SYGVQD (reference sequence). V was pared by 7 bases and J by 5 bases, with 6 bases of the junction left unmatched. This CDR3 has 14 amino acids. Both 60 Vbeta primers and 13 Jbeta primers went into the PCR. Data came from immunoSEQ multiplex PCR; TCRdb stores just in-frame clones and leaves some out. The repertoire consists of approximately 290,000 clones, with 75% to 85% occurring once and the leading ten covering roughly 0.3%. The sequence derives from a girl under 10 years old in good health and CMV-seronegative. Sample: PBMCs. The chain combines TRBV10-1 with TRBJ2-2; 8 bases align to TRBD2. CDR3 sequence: CASKAGAGTGELFF. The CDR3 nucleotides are TGCGCCAGCAAAGCGGGAGCGGGGACCGGGGAGCTGTTTTTT.